The 26 T cell receptor beta chains in this list originate from one sample, sequenced in a study of T cell changes during pregnancy in multiple sclerosis. Measured with immunoSEQ multiplex PCR; TCRdb has only the in-frame clones, and not every one. The sample contains roughly 80,000 clones, under 95% of which appear only once. The sample here was peripheral blood, taken before pregnancy. These TCRs come from a female donor with multiple sclerosis, enrolled in a pregnancy study.

The chain carries TRBV7-9 and TRBJ2-1; 9 nucleotides align to TRBD2. J gave up 1 base and V 2 bases, and 6 bases lay outside the gene matches. Per germline, CDR1 SEHNR and CDR2 FQNEAQ (reference sequence). The CDR3 runs 17 residues. For the CDR3, the DNA is TGTGCCAGCAGCTTATTTAGCGGGGGTTTTTCCTACAATGAGCAGTTCTTC. It specifies CASSLFSGGFSYNEQFF.

The chain recombines TRBV7-6 with TRBJ1-1, with 9 positions matching TRBD1. CDR3 length equals 16 residues. Per germline, CDR1 SGHVS and CDR2 FNYEAQ. Unmatched junction bases numbered 8, after V lost 1 base and J lost 5 bases. CDR3 bases: TGTGCCAGCAGCTTAGGACAGGGGGGCCGAGGAACTGAAGCTTTCTTT. This sequence encodes CASSLGQGGRGTEAFF.

This clone has a single count. The rearrangement joins TRBV19 to TRBJ2-1; 9 bases are shared with TRBD2. The CDR3 covers 16 residues. V was pared by 2 bases and J by 5 bases, with 7 bases of the junction left unmatched. Germline V gene sequence: CDR1 LNHDA, CDR2 SQIVND (reference sequence). The CDR3, as DNA: TGTGCCAGTAGTATACCCGGGCTAGCGGGACACAATGAGCAGTTCTTC. Protein sequence: CASSIPGLAGHNEQFF.

V is TRBV29-1 and J is TRBJ1-6; tentative D call: TRBD1 (5 bases). The germline V and J ends were trimmed by 6 bases and 4 bases, with 10 bases remaining between them. The CDR3 covers 13 residues. The V gene's germline CDR1 is SQVTM and CDR2 ANQGSEA. The DNA of the CDR3 is TGCAGCGTGCCTTCAGGGTATAATTCACCCCTCCACTTT. Protein: CSVPSGYNSPLHF.

V gene TRBV5-1 combines with J gene TRBJ1-1; a possible D gene is TRBD1 (5 bases). The CDR3 has 16 residues. Trimming pared 4 bases from V and 4 bases from J, leaving 20 bases between. Germline V gene lookup returns CDR1 SGHRS and CDR2 YFSETQ. The CDR3 DNA reads TGCGCCAGCAGCGCTCTGGCGGAGGGGCTAGTCACTGAAGCTTTCTTT. Encoded protein: CASSALAEGLVTEAFF.

J is TRBJ1-6 and V is TRBV19; D uncertain. From germline, CDR1 is LNHDA and CDR2 SQIVND (reference sequence). CDR3 size: 13 residues. V was clipped by 4 bases and J by 9 bases, with 10 bases between them. The CDR3 DNA reads TGTGCCAGTAGTAAAGGGAGAAGTTCACCCCTCCACTTT. Amino acids: CASSKGRSSPLHF.

This clone was recorded a few times. The gene calls are TRBV7-8 and TRBJ1-5; D perhaps matches TRBD1 (5 bases). Trimming stripped 1 base from V and 6 bases from J, with 13 bases between. Germline V lookup: CDR1 SGHVS, CDR2 FQNEAQ. The CDR3 length is 15 residues. This CDR3 reads CASSLGRGPGQPQHF. In DNA, the CDR3 is TGTGCCAGCAGCTTAGGGCGGGGACCGGGTCAGCCCCAGCATTTT. Using reference TRBV7-8 and TRBJ1-5 for the parts outside the CDR3, the full variable domain is GAGVSQSPRYKVAKRGQDVALRCDPISGHVSLFWYQQALGQGPEFLTYFQNEAQLDKSGLPSDRFFAERPEGSVSTLKIQRTQQEDSAVYLCASSLGRGPGQPQHFGDGTRLSIL.

This sequence joins TRBV5-1 and TRBJ2-7; possible D gene TRBD1, 6 bases. Germline assignment: CDR1 SGHRS and CDR2 YFSETQ. This CDR3 has 18 amino acids. V shed 3 bases and J shed 2 bases, with 24 bases lying between them. CDR3 sequence: CASSSPLYARDKAYEQYF. CDR3 bases: TGCGCCAGCAGCTCGCCGCTCTACGCCCGGGACAAGGCCTACGAGCAGTACTTC.

The chain is built from TRBV14 and TRBJ2-5; the D gene is possibly TRBD2 (5 bases). Germline V gene data show CDR1 as SGHDN and CDR2 as FVKESK. The CDR3 has 15 residues. Trimming left V 1 base short and J 1 base short, with 10 bases between. The CDR3 DNA sequence: TGTGCCAGCAGCCAAGCGTTGGGAGCCCAAGAGACCCAGTACTTC. Encoded protein: CASSQALGAQETQYF.

This clone was seen just once. The rearrangement joins TRBV11-2 to TRBJ2-7, with a possible D match to TRBD2 (7 bases). Germline CDR1 and CDR2: SGHAT and FQNNGV. The V end lost 5 bases, the J end lost 2 bases, and 16 bases lay between the germline ends. This CDR3 is 15 amino acids long. CDR3 DNA sequence: TGTGCCAGCAGCCCTGGGGGGGCAGGGACCTACGAGCAGTACTTC. This gives the protein CASSPGGAGTYEQYF.

CDR3 region: CASSVQPTLGAEAFF. As DNA, the CDR3 is TGTGCCAGCAGCGTCCAACCCACCCTGGGCGCTGAAGCTTTCTTT. This chain uses TRBV9 with TRBJ1-1; the D is unclear. V lost 2 bases, J lost 6 bases, and 17 bases lay in between. CDR3 size: 15 residues. Germline lookup yields CDR1 SGDLS and CDR2 YYNGEE.

This clone was seen only once. This rearrangement joins TRBV6-5 to TRBJ2-5, with D perhaps TRBD1 (7 bases). The CDR3 extends over 15 amino acids. Trimming removed 6 bases from V and 4 bases from J, with 18 bases in between. Germline V gene sequence: CDR1 MNHEY, CDR2 SVGAGI. CDR3 residues: CASRDGTAGGETQYF. In DNA, the CDR3 is TGTGCCAGCAGGGATGGGACAGCCGGGGGAGAGACCCAGTACTTC.

The rearrangement uses TRBV19 and TRBJ1-2, with 7 bases identical to TRBD1. The V and J ends lost 4 bases and 4 bases, in that order; junction bases with no gene match: 6. Germline CDR1 and CDR2: LNHDA and SQIVND (reference sequence). CDR3 length: 14 residues. The CDR3 DNA sequence: TGTGCCAGTAGTACAATGACAGGGAGCTATGGCTACACCTTC. Amino acid sequence: CASSTMTGSYGYTF.

The rearrangement uses TRBV14 and TRBJ2-7; 13 bases fit TRBD2. The CDR3 totals 15 residues. J lost 5 bases, V lost 4 bases, and 5 bases had no gene match. The germline gives CDR1 SGHDN, CDR2 FVKESK. CDR3 residues: CASSRRTSGGNEQYF. The CDR3 DNA sequence: TGTGCCAGCAGCCGCCGGACTAGCGGGGGAAACGAGCAGTACTTC.

The V gene is TRBV18, the J gene TRBJ2-3; the D gene is possibly TRBD2 (6 bases). The CDR3 contains 14 residues. V was trimmed by 2 bases and J by 10 bases, leaving 16 bases between them. In germline, CDR1 is KGHSH, CDR2 LQKENI. The DNA of the CDR3 is TGTGCCAGCTCACCAAAGGGAACTAGCTCGGCGCAGTATTTT. Protein product: CASSPKGTSSAQYF.

The chain is built from TRBV6-1 and TRBJ2-1; no definite D call. This CDR3 spans 12 amino acids. CDR1 and CDR2 from the germline V gene are MNHNS and SASEGT. V gave up 3 bases and J gave up 8 bases, with 8 bases separating them. CDR3 sequence reads: CASSDSLDEQFF. Written as DNA, the CDR3 is TGTGCCAGCAGTGATAGCTTGGATGAGCAGTTCTTC.

The chain employs TRBV12-5 and TRBJ1-1; a possible D gene is TRBD1 (5 bases). The CDR3 is made up of 13 amino acids. V lost 7 bases, J lost 5 bases, and 14 bases lay in between. CDR1 is LGHNT, CDR2 FRNRAP, per germline. Written as DNA, the CDR3 is TGTGCTAGTGCCAGCGGGGGGGAGACTGAAGCTTTCTTT. Its protein product is CASASGGETEAFF.

The chain joins TRBV10-3 to TRBJ2-7, with D tentatively TRBD1 (7 bases). Trimming pared 7 bases from V and 2 bases from J, leaving 12 bases between. The CDR3 has 13 amino acids. Germline loops: CDR1 ENHRY, CDR2 SYGVKD. CDR3 sequence (DNA): TGTGCCATCACGTCAGGGGGGACCTACGAGCAGTACTTC. Translating gives CAITSGGTYEQYF.

This clone has only one observation. V usage is TRBV4-1 and J usage is TRBJ2-7; D is unresolved. The germline V gene encodes CDR1 MGHRA and CDR2 YSYEKL. V lost 3 bases and J lost 1, with 7 bases in between. CDR3 size: 13 residues. CDR3 nucleotides: TGCGCCAGCAGCCATGGCCCATCCTACGAGCAGTACTTC. Translated: CASSHGPSYEQYF.

In regard to this clone: A junction boundary mismatches the germline segment, possibly from a read error. The rearrangement links TRBV7-3 to TRBJ2-5; 9 nucleotides match TRBD1. Looked up from germline, CDR1 is SGHTA and CDR2 is FQGTGA. The CDR3 is 15 amino acids. The chain's CDR3 is CASSLTGGAIETQYF. For the CDR3, the DNA is TGTGCCAGCAGCCTAACAGGGGGCGCGATAGAGACCCAGTACTTC.

The chain has TRBV5-6 and TRBJ2-1; TRBD1 matches at 7 bases. V was clipped by 4 bases and J by 6 bases; unmatched bases: 4. CDR3 size: 13 residues. Germline V lookup: CDR1 SGHDT, CDR2 YYEEEE. CDR3 loop: CASSPNRGNEQFF. The CDR3 DNA reads as TGTGCCAGCAGCCCAAACAGGGGCAATGAGCAGTTCTTC.

V and J are TRBV29-1 and TRBJ2-5, with TRBD1 as a possible D gene (6 bases). The J call is in doubt because the DNA end fits TRBJ2-7 better. The V gene's germline CDR1 is SQVTM and CDR2 ANQGSEA. This CDR3 has 13 residues. Written as DNA, the CDR3 is TGCAGCGTTGAATGGGACACCTCCTACGAGCAGTACTTC. It codes for CSVEWDTSYEQYF.

The chain couples TRBV29-1 to TRBJ2-7; a weak D match, TRBD2 (5 bases). Germline-derived CDR1 and CDR2 are SQVTM and ANQGSEA. Between the trimmed V and J ends, which lost 6 bases and 0 bases, there was a span of 15 bases. This CDR3 is 14 amino acids long. CDR3: CSVLPGFGSYEQYF. The CDR3 DNA reads TGCAGCGTACTCCCGGGATTCGGCTCCTACGAGCAGTACTTC.

This chain connects TRBV29-1 to TRBJ2-7, with TRBD2 as a possible D gene (5 bases). The CDR3 spans 11 residues. Germline assignment: CDR1 SQVTM and CDR2 ANQGSEA. The V gene lost 4 bases and the J gene lost 4 bases, with 8 bases spanning the gap. DNA for the CDR3: TGCAGCGTTGGAGGGAATTACGAGCAGTACTTC. Amino acid sequence: CSVGGNYEQYF.

The rearrangement uses TRBV10-3 and TRBJ2-3, with TRBD2 matching over 10 bases. The germline gives CDR1 ENHRY, CDR2 SYGVKD. The CDR3 contains 18 residues. With 4 bases clipped from V and 1 base from J, the junction kept 11 bases outside the gene matches. The CDR3 region has the DNA TGTGCCATCAGTGCGGCTAGCGGGAGCAAGCGAGGCACAGATACGCAGTATTTT. Translation: CAISAASGSKRGTDTQYF.

Worth noting for this clone: One junction end does not reproduce the germline sequence, and a read error may be involved. The CDR3 is CASSFGQSYEQYF. DNA of the CDR3: TGTGCTAGCAGCTTTGGACAGAGCTACGAGCAGTACTTC. The chain links TRBV7-7 to TRBJ2-7, with D perhaps matching TRBD1 (6 bases). Per the germline V gene, CDR1 is SSHAT and CDR2 is FNYEAQ (reference sequence). The CDR3 length is 13 residues.